This note documents a single TCR beta chain sequence. Its antigen is not identified. The data derive from a study of cytomegalovirus exposure and HLA in healthy donors. In the study overall: Among the roughly 380 donors who were genotyped, over 70% fell in the genetic ancestry cluster that is associated with self-reported Caucasian donors. Study findings and constraints: TCR beta V segments were, for the most part, productive about 87% or about 30% of the time in an earlier analysis.

The V gene lost 2 bases and the J gene lost 5 bases, with 15 bases spanning the gap. In germline, CDR1 is KGHSH, CDR2 LQKENI. This CDR3 region has 15 residues. The PCR had 60 Vbeta and 13 Jbeta primers. Profiling relied on immunoSEQ multiplex PCR, and the TCRdb table lists in-frame clones only, not all of them. The profile shows 150,000 to 200,000 clones, about 78% of them singletons. The source material was PBMCs. The J gene is TRBJ2-5, the V gene TRBV18, with D tentatively TRBD1 (5 bases). The source of this sequence is a woman aged 45-60 years in good health and CMV-seropositive. CDR3 residues: CASSPRGQFSETQYF. The CDR3 nucleotides are TGTGCCAGCTCACCAAGAGGACAATTTTCGGAGACCCAGTACTTC.